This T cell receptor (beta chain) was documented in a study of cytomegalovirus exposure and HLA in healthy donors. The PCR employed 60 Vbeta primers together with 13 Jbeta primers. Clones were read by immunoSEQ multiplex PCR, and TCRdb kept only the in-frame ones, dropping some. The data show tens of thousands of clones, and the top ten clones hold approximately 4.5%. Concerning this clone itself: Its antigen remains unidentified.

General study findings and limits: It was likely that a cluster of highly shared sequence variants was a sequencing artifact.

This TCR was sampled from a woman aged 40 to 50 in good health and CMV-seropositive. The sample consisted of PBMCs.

CDR3 sequence: CSVPLAGNTGELFF. The CDR3 DNA reads TGCAGCGTTCCTCTAGCGGGGAACACCGGGGAGCTGTTTTTT. V gene TRBV29-1 combines with J gene TRBJ2-2; 8 bases are a match to TRBD2. The CDR3 consists of 14 residues. Germline V CDR1 and CDR2: SQVTM, ANQGSEA. With 5 bases clipped from V and 1 base from J, the junction kept 3 bases outside the gene matches.